These 23 T cell receptor beta chains were all obtained from the same sample, sequenced in a study of blood T cell repertoires in COVID-19. Sequencing was performed with immunoSEQ multiplex PCR; in TCRdb, only in-frame clones are kept and a portion is missing. Counted here are a few hundred thousand clones, more than 65% occurring once; the ten biggest clones make up 3.1%. The specimen sequenced was peripheral blood. All receptors come from a woman under 30 with acute or convalescent COVID-19.

To note about this clone: This specimen includes other DNA sequences encoding the same CDR3. The V call is TRBV7-2, the J call TRBJ2-7; 11 bases map to TRBD2. Germline V CDR1 and CDR2: SGHTA, FQGNSA. This CDR3 spans 14 amino acids. V gave up 5 bases and J gave up 3 bases; unmatched junction bases: 3. The DNA for the CDR3 is TGTGCCAGCAGCCCTCTAGCGGGAGGCTACGAGCAGTACTTC. This codes for CASSPLAGGYEQYF.

The V and J genes are TRBV7-2 and TRBJ1-2; D gene uncertain. CDR3 length: 13 residues. V lost 3 bases, J lost 7 bases, and 12 bases lay in between. Germline V gene sequence: CDR1 SGHTA, CDR2 FQGNSA. DNA for the CDR3: TGTGCCAGCAGCTTTACTCCGACGGGTGGCTACACCTTC. This gives the protein CASSFTPTGGYTF.

The chain's CDR3 is CASSRHGTDTGELFF. Written as DNA, the CDR3 is TGTGCCAGCAGTCGACATGGGACAGACACCGGGGAGCTGTTTTTT. The gene calls are TRBV6-2 or TRBV6-3 and TRBJ2-2, with 7 bases identical to TRBD1. The CDR3 sequence is 15 residues long. J was trimmed by 3 bases and V by 5 bases; bases with no gene match: 6. CDR1 MNHEY and CDR2 SVGEGT come from the germline V gene.

This clone was seen a few times. This chain connects TRBV24-1 to TRBJ1-1, with D uncertain. CDR1 and CDR2 from the germline V gene are KGHDR and SFDVKD. The V end lost 7 bases, the J end lost 0 bases, and 11 bases lay between the germline ends. CDR3 length: 14 residues. The CDR3 nucleotides read TGTGCCACCAGGGATACAGAGATGAACACTGAAGCTTTCTTT. Translation: CATRDTEMNTEAFF.

The rearrangement uses TRBV18 and TRBJ2-5; 7 positions agree with TRBD1. Germline V gene sequence: CDR1 KGHSH, CDR2 LQKENI. There are 15 residues in the CDR3. V lost 5 bases and J lost 3; bases outside the gene matches: 9. The CDR3 coding sequence is TGTGCCAGCTCATACAACACAGGGGTGAAAGAGACCCAGTACTTC. Its translation is CASSYNTGVKETQYF.

The J gene is TRBJ2-1, the V gene TRBV3-1 (or the pseudogene TRBV3-2), with 11 bases matching TRBD1. The CDR3 length is 19 residues. Losses at the gene ends were 0 bases for V and 4 bases for J; bases not matched to a gene: 11. The V gene's germline CDR1 is LGHDT and CDR2 YNNKEL (reference sequence). Here the CDR3 DNA reads TGTGCCAGCAGCCAAGACGGGACCGGGACAGGGGGAACTTACAATGAGCAGTTCTTC. Amino acid sequence: CASSQDGTGTGGTYNEQFF.

The chain has TRBV27 and TRBJ2-1, with a weak D call TRBD2 (6 bases). CDR1 is MNHEY, CDR2 SMNVEV, per germline (reference sequence). This CDR3 is built from 16 residues. Trimming shortened V by 6 bases and J by 0 bases, and 15 bases separated the two germline ends. CDR3 sequence reads: CASRNQKDYSYNEQFF. The CDR3 DNA reads as TGTGCCAGCAGAAACCAGAAGGACTACTCCTACAATGAGCAGTTCTTC.

This sequence joins TRBV15 and TRBJ1-5; D is perhaps TRBD1 (5 bases). The length of the CDR3 is 16 residues. The germline gives CDR1 LNHNV, CDR2 YYDKDF (reference sequence). V was clipped by 4 bases and J by 0 bases, with 13 bases between them. CDR3 sequence reads: CATSKAGSYSNQPQHF. CDR3 DNA sequence: TGTGCCACCAGCAAAGCAGGGTCCTATAGCAATCAGCCCCAGCATTTT.

This chain joins TRBV3-1 (or the pseudogene TRBV3-2) and TRBJ1-1; D not certain. CDR3 length: 16 residues. Germline assignment: CDR1 LGHDT and CDR2 YNNKEL (reference sequence). Trimming removed 1 base from V and 9 bases from J, with 21 bases in between. The CDR3 loop is CASSQGEGSFYNQAFF. The CDR3, as DNA: TGTGCCAGCAGCCAAGGGGAGGGTAGTTTCTATAATCAAGCTTTCTTT.

The genes are TRBV15 and TRBJ2-7; 9 bases map to TRBD1. The J segment lost 2 bases and the V segment lost 3 bases, leaving 5 bases of the junction unmatched. The V gene's germline CDR1 is LNHNV and CDR2 YYDKDF (reference sequence). The CDR3 sequence is 15 residues long. For the CDR3, the DNA is TGTGCCACCAGCAGGGGGACAGGGAAAACCTACGAGCAGTACTTC. Its protein product is CATSRGTGKTYEQYF.

This clone was recorded once. V gene TRBV21-1 combines with J gene TRBJ2-2; the table gives TRBD1 as D, unverified against the DNA. TRBV21-1 is flagged as a pseudogene. The CDR3 extends over 19 amino acids. DNA for the CDR3: TGTGCCAGCAGCAAAGGTGAGGACAGGGATTTGAGGGGCACCGGGGAGCTGTTTTTT. Translating it yields CASSKGEDRDLRGTGELFF.

The chain is built from TRBV6-1 and TRBJ1-2; TRBD1 is a possible D gene (5 bases). Germline values: CDR1 MNHNS, CDR2 SASEGT. Deletions cut 2 bases from V and 6 bases from J, with 19 bases between. The CDR3 runs to 16 residues. The CDR3 region is CASSEMLGQGGNGYTF. The CDR3 DNA sequence: TGTGCCAGCAGTGAAATGTTGGGGCAGGGTGGAAATGGCTACACCTTC.

V usage is TRBV28 and J usage is TRBJ2-3; 10 bases fit TRBD2. The germline CDR1 and CDR2 sequences are MDHEN and SYDVKM. The CDR3 loop spans 18 amino acids. V was pared by 3 bases and J by 1 base, with 10 bases of the junction left unmatched. The CDR3 DNA reads TGTGCCAGCAGTTTTGAGTCCGGGCTAGCGGGGGGCACAGATACGCAGTATTTT. It encodes CASSFESGLAGGTDTQYF.

This clone was picked up a small number of times. The J gene is TRBJ1-6, the V gene TRBV5-8; tentative D call: TRBD1 (6 bases). The CDR3 covers 12 residues. V was clipped by 4 bases and J by 9 bases, with 8 bases between them. Germline V lookup: CDR1 SGHTS, CDR2 YDEGEE. For the CDR3, the DNA is TGTGCCAGCAGCCCACAGGGTTCACCCCTCCACTTT. This encodes CASSPQGSPLHF.

This chain uses TRBV6-6 with TRBJ2-4, with D tentatively TRBD1 (5 bases). This CDR3 contains 12 residues. Germline lookup yields CDR1 MNHNY and CDR2 SVGAGI (reference sequence). The V end was cut by 4 bases, the J end by 6 bases, with 7 bases between. The CDR3 bases are TGTGCCAGCAGTTCCCAGGGAAACATTCAGTACTTC. It yields the protein CASSSQGNIQYF.

The V and J genes are TRBV18 and TRBJ2-3, with 7 bases that match TRBD1. The germline gives CDR1 KGHSH, CDR2 LQKENI. There are 16 residues in the CDR3. The V and J ends lost 2 bases and 4 bases, in that order; junction bases with no gene match: 9. CDR3: CASSPRDRSGADTQYF. The CDR3, as DNA: TGTGCCAGCTCACCAAGGGACAGAAGTGGGGCAGATACGCAGTATTTT. Drawing the rest from reference TRBV18 and TRBJ2-3, the complete variable domain is NAGVMQNPRHLVRRRGQEARLRCSPMKGHSHVYWYRQLPEEGLKFMVYLQKENIIDESGMPKERFSAEFPKEGPSILRIQQVVRGDSAAYFCASSPRDRSGADTQYFGPGTRLTVL.

The rearrangement joins TRBV19 to TRBJ2-3; D gene ambiguous. This CDR3 spans 13 amino acids. V lost 3 bases and J 6 bases, leaving 10 bases between the germline ends. Per the germline V gene, CDR1 is LNHDA and CDR2 is SQIVND (reference sequence). The CDR3 DNA follows: TGTGCCAGTAGTATCGCCGGGTGGGATACGCAGTATTTT. It translates to CASSIAGWDTQYF.

This sequence joins TRBV5-4 and TRBJ2-1; perhaps TRBD2 as D (5 bases). The V gene's germline CDR1 is SGHNT and CDR2 YYREEE (reference sequence). V lost 0 bases to trimming and J lost 6 bases, with 10 bases between them. The CDR3 is 14 amino acids. This chain's CDR3 is CASSLVLAGNEQFF. In DNA form, the CDR3 reads TGTGCCAGCAGCTTGGTCCTAGCCGGCAATGAGCAGTTCTTC.

The chain employs TRBV29-1 and TRBJ1-2; 7 bases align to TRBD1. J was trimmed by 4 bases and V by 6 bases; bases with no gene match: 5. The CDR3 sequence is 12 residues long. Germline values: CDR1 SQVTM, CDR2 ANQGSEA. The CDR3 sequence: CSVRQGPYGYTF. DNA for the CDR3: TGCAGCGTCCGACAGGGTCCCTATGGCTACACCTTC.

The rearrangement uses TRBV27 and TRBJ2-5; D perhaps matches TRBD1 (6 bases). The CDR3 sequence is 13 residues long. Germline lookup yields CDR1 MNHEY and CDR2 SMNVEV (reference sequence). Trimming removed 6 bases from V and 1 base from J, with 9 bases in between. CDR3 amino acids: CASSGQTQETQYF. The CDR3 DNA is TGTGCCAGCAGCGGACAGACCCAAGAGACCCAGTACTTC.

This chain connects TRBV11-2 to TRBJ2-7; the D gene is possibly TRBD1 (6 bases). V lost 2 bases and J 1 base, leaving 12 bases between the germline ends. The CDR3 contains 15 residues. From germline, CDR1 is SGHAT and CDR2 FQNNGV. The CDR3 loop is CASSLTQGQSYEQYF. Here the CDR3 DNA reads TGTGCCAGCAGCTTAACACAGGGACAATCCTACGAGCAGTACTTC.

The rearrangement links TRBV7-9 to TRBJ2-1, with 7 bases lining up with TRBD2. CDR1 is SEHNR and CDR2 is FQNEAQ in the germline V gene (reference sequence). The CDR3 covers 16 residues. V lost 1 base, J lost 3 bases, and 6 bases stayed unmatched. In DNA form, the CDR3 reads TGTGCCAGCAGCTTAGGGGCGGGAGTGAACTACAATGAGCAGTTCTTC. Encoded protein: CASSLGAGVNYNEQFF.

This clone was observed a few times. The V call is TRBV5-6, the J call TRBJ2-1, with D possibly matching TRBD2 (5 bases). The CDR3 is 17 residues long. The germline V gene has CDR1 SGHDT and CDR2 YYEEEE. V lost 0 bases, J lost 5 bases, and 18 bases lay in between. CDR3: CASSLAGTGSSHNEQFF. CDR3 in DNA: TGTGCCAGCAGCTTGGCCGGTACGGGATCTTCCCACAATGAGCAGTTCTTC.